This paragraph reports one TCR beta chain. Trimming took 6 bases from V and 4 from J, leaving 15 bases between them. Germline CDR1 and CDR2: SNHLY and FYNNEI. CDR3 length equals 14 residues. The method was immunoSEQ multiplex PCR; TCRdb's version includes in-frame clones alone and lacks a portion of them. The profile shows about 75,000 clones, roughly 90% of them singletons. This entry belongs to a study of technical replicates of blood from a few donors. The clonotype was recovered from a human donor in good health. The V gene is TRBV2, the J gene TRBJ1-1, with D maybe TRBD1 (5 bases). Material for sequencing was T cells isolated from PBMCs. The CDR3 loop is CASSDSGLRTEAFF. The CDR3 nucleotides read TGTGCCAGCAGCGATTCAGGGTTGCGCACTGAAGCTTTCTTT.